Each of the 4 T cell receptor beta chains below was sequenced from the same sample in a study of early T cells in non-severe SARS-CoV-2 infection. TCRdb redid the calling of the 5' RACE reads with MiXCR, one entry per CDR3 protein. The sample yields tens of thousands of distinct CDR3 sequences, about 12% seen once. Sequenced sample: whole blood. The receptors come from an adult who was a healthcare worker with PCR-confirmed SARS-CoV-2 infection or an uninfected control (not recorded which).

The chain couples TRBV28 to TRBJ2-1; D is uncertain. Germline V CDR1 and CDR2: MDHEN, SYDVKM. V was shortened by 1 base and J by 1 base, with 14 bases between the two germline ends. The CDR3 extends over 17 amino acids. The DNA of the CDR3 is TGTGCCAGCAGTTTATCGGTAGCTGTGGCGTCCTACAATGAGCAGTTCTTC. This sequence encodes CASSLSVAVASYNEQFF. Full variable domain (missing parts from reference TRBV28 and TRBJ2-1): DVKVTQSSRYLVKRTGEKVFLECVQDMDHENMFWYRQDPGLGLRLIYFSYDVKMKEKGDIPEGYSVSREKKERFSLILESASTNQTSMYLCASSLSVAVASYNEQFFGPGTRLTVL.

This clonotype was observed at least ten times. The chain couples TRBV3-1 to TRBJ2-1; TRBD1 aligns across 7 bases. This CDR3 region has 16 residues. Per the germline V gene, CDR1 is LGHDT and CDR2 is YNNKEL (reference sequence). Losses at the gene ends were 0 bases for V and 6 bases for J; bases not matched to a gene: 8. This CDR3 reads CASSQDKVTGSNEQFF. CDR3 DNA: TGTGCCAGCAGCCAAGATAAGGTGACAGGGAGCAATGAGCAGTTCTTC.

This chain connects TRBV20-1 to TRBJ1-2; TRBD1 aligns across 7 bases. This CDR3 region has 14 residues. CDR1 is DFQATT, CDR2 SNEGSKA, per germline (reference sequence). The junction had 6 bases not matched to a gene; V was cut back by 3 bases and J by 2 bases. CDR3 loop: CSARLQGRNYGYTF. The CDR3 bases are TGCAGTGCTAGGCTACAGGGGAGGAACTATGGCTACACCTTC.

In this sample, this clonotype turned up many times. V gene TRBV12-3 or TRBV12-4 combines with J gene TRBJ2-1, with 9 bases that match TRBD2. V shed 2 bases, J shed 7 bases, and the junction held 6 bases outside the gene matches. The CDR3 spans 15 residues. CDR3 protein: CASSLRGGGANEQFF. The CDR3 region has the DNA TGTGCCAGCAGTTTACGAGGCGGGGGGGCAAATGAGCAGTTCTTC.